The 27 T cell receptor beta chains presented below share a single source sample, sequenced in a study of patients and donors after allogeneic stem cell transplantation. TCRdb called the RT-PCR reads again in MiXCR, with one record for every CDR3 protein. The table lists tens of thousands of distinct CDR3 sequences, 45% to 50% of them singletons. The sequenced sample consisted of blood, either unsorted or a sorted T cell fraction (not recorded which). The source of these receptors is a human donor who was either an allogeneic HSCT recipient or a stem cell or donor lymphocyte infusion donor (not recorded which). It is not recorded whose cells these are; they may come from a transplant donor.

The gene calls are TRBV28 and TRBJ2-1, with 10 bases that match TRBD1. With V trimmed by 8 bases and J by 4 bases, 11 bases remained unmatched. The V gene's germline CDR1 is MDHEN and CDR2 SYDVKM. The CDR3 runs 16 residues. The chain's CDR3 is CASAHSRDRGYNEQFF. CDR3 bases: TGTGCCAGCGCGCACAGCCGGGACAGGGGTTACAATGAGCAGTTCTTC.

This clonotype was counted between two and nine times. V is TRBV29-1 and J is TRBJ1-4; D is unclear. CDR3 size: 13 residues. CDR1 and CDR2 from the germline V gene are SQVTM and ANQGSEA. Trimming cost V 4 bases and J 0 bases, with 6 bases left between them. CDR3 bases: TGCAGCGTTGTCGAAGCAACTAATGAAAAACTGTTTTTT. Translating it yields CSVVEATNEKLFF.

The rearrangement links TRBV27 to TRBJ2-5, with D unclear. Trimming took 2 bases from V and 5 from J, leaving 9 bases between them. This CDR3 comprises 13 residues. Germline V CDR1 and CDR2: MNHEY, SMNVEV (reference sequence). This CDR3 is CASSLGPFETQYF. CDR3 DNA: TGTGCCAGCAGTTTAGGACCCTTTGAGACCCAGTACTTC.

The chain couples TRBV12-3 or TRBV12-4 to TRBJ1-1, with D unresolved. This CDR3 has 14 residues. The V end lost 1 base, the J end lost 6 bases, and 12 bases lay between the germline ends. CDR3 in DNA: TGTGCCAGCAGTTTAGTTGGGATTTACGCTGAAGCTTTCTTT. Amino acid sequence: CASSLVGIYAEAFF.

The chain uses TRBV3-1 and TRBJ1-6, with a tentative D call TRBD1 (6 bases). Trimming left V 2 bases short and J 10 bases short, with 9 bases between. This CDR3 has 13 amino acids. Germline V CDR1 and CDR2: LGHDT, YNNKEL (reference sequence). Here the CDR3 reads CASSQWTASPLHF. The CDR3 DNA reads as TGTGCCAGCAGCCAATGGACAGCCTCACCCCTCCACTTT.

The CDR3 nucleotides read TGTGCCAGCAAATGGAGAGATACGCAGTATTTT. It specifies CASKWRDTQYF. This chain uses TRBV12-3 or TRBV12-4 with TRBJ2-3; D not certain. V was pared by 7 bases and J by 5 bases, with 7 bases between. The CDR3 runs to 11 residues.

The J gene is TRBJ2-2, the V gene TRBV7-2; D may be TRBD1 or TRBD2 (5 bases each). This CDR3 is 15 amino acids long. Germline V gene lookup returns CDR1 SGHTA and CDR2 FQGNSA. V was clipped by 3 bases and J by 6 bases, with 14 bases between them. The CDR3 nucleotides are TGTGCCAGCAGCTTCCGAGGGGCTGGGGCCGGGGAGCTGTTTTTT. It specifies CASSFRGAGAGELFF.

V usage is TRBV4-3 and J usage is TRBJ1-2; no reliable D call. Germline CDR1 is LGHNA and CDR2 is YSLEER. CDR3 length: 15 residues. The germline V and J ends were trimmed by 0 bases and 1 base, with 9 bases remaining between them. The chain's CDR3 is CASSQDQDDNYGYTF. CDR3 in DNA: TGCGCCAGCAGCCAAGACCAAGACGATAACTATGGCTACACCTTC.

This clonotype was picked up a small number of times. The CDR3 spells CASNIGMSSNYGYTF. The CDR3 DNA follows: TGTGCCAGTAACATCGGGATGTCATCTAACTATGGCTACACCTTC. The chain recombines TRBV19 with TRBJ1-2, with no clear D. Between the trimmed V and J ends, which lost 7 bases and 0 bases, there was a span of 15 bases. This CDR3 has 15 amino acids. CDR1 and CDR2 (germline): LNHDA, SQIVND (reference sequence).

This clonotype was observed a few times. The chain has TRBV5-1 and TRBJ2-2, with TRBD1 identical over 7 bases. In germline, CDR1 is SGHRS, CDR2 YFSETQ. The junction had 4 bases not matched to a gene; V was cut back by 1 base and J by 1 base. The CDR3 has 16 residues. Here the CDR3 reads CASSLFPGGNTGELFF. The CDR3 region has the DNA TGCGCCAGCAGCTTGTTCCCAGGGGGGAACACCGGGGAGCTGTTTTTT.

The chain employs TRBV9 and TRBJ1-4; 10 positions agree with TRBD1. This CDR3 has 14 amino acids. Losses at the gene ends were 0 bases for V and 11 bases for J; bases not matched to a gene: 4. The V gene's germline CDR1 is SGDLS and CDR2 YYNGEE. The CDR3 region is CASSVEGQGSKLFF. In nucleotides, the CDR3 is TGTGCCAGCAGCGTAGAGGGACAGGGGAGCAAACTGTTTTTT.

This chain uses TRBV6-5 with TRBJ1-1; possible D gene TRBD1, 5 bases. Trimming shortened V by 3 bases and J by 3 bases, and 11 bases separated the two germline ends. The germline V gene encodes CDR1 MNHEY and CDR2 SVGAGI. The CDR3 loop spans 14 amino acids. This chain's CDR3 is CASSYNPGHTEAFF. The CDR3 region has the DNA TGTGCCAGCAGTTATAACCCGGGGCACACTGAAGCTTTCTTT.

About this clonotype: The CDR3 ends on some other residue instead of the conserved phenylalanine or tryptophan, so this is likely a read error. This chain links TRBV6-2 or TRBV6-3 with TRBJ1-1; possible D gene TRBD1, 6 bases. Germline V lookup: CDR1 MNHEY, CDR2 SVGEGT. The V gene lost 2 bases and the J gene lost 5 bases, with 15 bases spanning the gap. This CDR3 is 15 amino acids long. This chain's CDR3 is CASSYPDSLGTEAFL. DNA for the CDR3: TGTGCCAGCAGTTACCCGGACAGCCTGGGAACTGAAGCTTTCCTT.

This clonotype has just a few counts. The chain uses TRBV6-5 and TRBJ1-5; 8 bases are shared with TRBD1. V was clipped by 5 bases and J by 3 bases; unmatched bases: 9. CDR1 is MNHEY and CDR2 is SVGAGI in the germline V gene. The CDR3 covers 16 residues. This CDR3 reads CASSPSRDRNNQPQHF. In nucleotides, the CDR3 is TGTGCCAGCAGTCCGTCCCGGGACAGGAACAATCAGCCCCAGCATTTT.

The gene calls are TRBV12-3 or TRBV12-4 and TRBJ1-3, with D uncertain. V dropped 6 bases and J dropped 0 bases, with 9 bases sitting between them. This CDR3 has 14 residues. For the CDR3, the DNA is TGTGCCAGCAGATTCGAGAACTCTGGAAACACCATATATTTT. It yields the protein CASRFENSGNTIYF.

This chain joins TRBV9 and TRBJ1-2; D possibly corresponds to TRBD1 (6 bases). The CDR3 is 14 amino acids. Germline V CDR1 and CDR2: SGDLS, YYNGEE. Trimming pared 2 bases from V and 2 bases from J, leaving 10 bases between. DNA of the CDR3: TGTGCCAGCAGCGTCGGACAGAACAACTATGGCTACACCTTC. This gives the protein CASSVGQNNYGYTF.

This clonotype came up a few times. The chain has TRBV20-1 and TRBJ1-2, with a tentative D call TRBD1 (5 bases). The germline CDR1 and CDR2 sequences are DFQATT and SNEGSKA (reference sequence). V lost 5 bases, J lost 6 bases, and 22 bases lay in between. CDR3 size: 15 residues. CDR3 loop: CSASRSGGADHGYTF. CDR3 in DNA: TGCAGTGCTTCCCGGTCGGGCGGGGCAGACCATGGCTACACCTTC.

V usage is TRBV7-2 and J usage is TRBJ1-1; 12 bases are a match to TRBD1. Germline values: CDR1 SGHTA, CDR2 FQGNSA. CDR3 size: 15 residues. Trimming cost V 3 bases and J 5 bases; bases outside gene matches: 4. The CDR3 here is CASSLWDRGRTEAFF. In DNA, the CDR3 is TGTGCCAGCAGCTTGTGGGACAGGGGGCGGACTGAAGCTTTCTTT.

This clonotype was counted only a few times. The chain links TRBV7-6 to TRBJ1-1, with D uncertain. The CDR3 is made up of 14 amino acids. Germline V gene lookup returns CDR1 SGHVS and CDR2 FNYEAQ. Trimming removed 1 base from V and 6 bases from J, with 12 bases in between. CDR3 DNA: TGTGCCAGCAGCTTAGAACAGTTTGGCGCTGAAGCTTTCTTT. Translating gives CASSLEQFGAEAFF.

This clonotype was detected only a few times. The rearrangement joins TRBV28 to TRBJ1-6; D is unclear. The germline gives CDR1 MDHEN, CDR2 SYDVKM. V was trimmed by 7 bases and J by 5 bases, leaving 12 bases between them. The CDR3 covers 14 residues. The CDR3 DNA follows: TGTGCCAGCATATCGGCGAGTGATAATTCACCCCTCCACTTT. Its translation: CASISASDNSPLHF.

The chain employs TRBV6-5 and TRBJ1-5, with D perhaps matching TRBD1 (6 bases). CDR1 MNHEY and CDR2 SVGAGI come from the germline V gene. This CDR3 contains 15 residues. V was clipped by 0 bases and J by 7 bases, with 13 bases between them. This CDR3 is CASSYSARGRQPQHF. CDR3 sequence (DNA): TGTGCCAGCAGTTACTCGGCCCGGGGGCGACAGCCCCAGCATTTT.

V and J are TRBV15 and TRBJ2-3, with 8 bases that match TRBD1. CDR1 and CDR2 (germline): LNHNV, YYDKDF (reference sequence). This CDR3 has 17 amino acids. Trimming at V came to 0 bases and at J to 2 bases, leaving 7 bases not matched to a gene. The CDR3 region is CATSRDQGQAYTDTQYF. The CDR3 DNA sequence: TGTGCCACCAGCAGAGATCAGGGACAGGCTTACACAGATACGCAGTATTTT. Looking up the rest from reference TRBV15 and TRBJ2-3 gives the full variable domain: DAMVIQNPRYQVTQFGKPVTLSCSQTLNHNVMYWYQQKSSQAPKLLFHYYDKDFNNEADTPDNFQSRRPNTSFCFLDIRSPGLGDTAMYLCATSRDQGQAYTDTQYFGPGTRLTVL.

This chain links TRBV11-1 with TRBJ2-2; 13 nucleotides line up with TRBD2. This CDR3 is 17 amino acids long. Germline V lookup: CDR1 SGHAT, CDR2 FQDESV (reference sequence). The ends lost 2 bases at V and 4 bases at J; junction bases unmatched: 4. Written as DNA, the CDR3 is TGTGCCAGCAGCTTAACTAGGACTAGCGGGAGCACCGGGGAGCTGTTTTTT. Protein sequence: CASSLTRTSGSTGELFF.

The J gene is TRBJ1-5, the V gene TRBV27; D uncertain. V shed 3 bases and J shed 2 bases, with 8 bases lying between them. The germline gives CDR1 MNHEY, CDR2 SMNVEV (reference sequence). The CDR3 spans 14 residues. The CDR3 sequence: CASSFREGNQPQHF. The CDR3 nucleotides are TGTGCCAGCAGTTTTAGGGAGGGCAATCAGCCCCAGCATTTT.

This chain links TRBV5-5 with TRBJ1-3; D uncertain. V was pared by 1 base and J by 4 bases, with 9 bases between. The CDR3 length is 14 residues. Germline V CDR1 and CDR2: SGHKS, YYEKEE (reference sequence). The CDR3 coding sequence is TGTGCCAGCAGCTTGCCGGCCCTAGGAAACACCATATATTTT. Protein sequence: CASSLPALGNTIYF.

The J gene is TRBJ1-4, the V gene TRBV4-1; D possibly corresponds to TRBD1 (5 bases). Trimming took 4 bases from V and 2 from J, leaving 11 bases between them. The CDR3 totals 15 residues. CDR1 is MGHRA and CDR2 is YSYEKL in the germline V gene. CDR3 DNA sequence: TGCGCCAGCAGCCCTAGACGACAGACTAATGAAAAACTGTTTTTT. It codes for CASSPRRQTNEKLFF.

In its sample, this clonotype was seen a few times. The chain uses TRBV7-9 and TRBJ1-6; TRBD1 is a possible D gene (5 bases). V lost 2 bases and J 10 bases, leaving 12 bases between the germline ends. The CDR3 is 14 residues long. CDR1 is SEHNR, CDR2 FQNEAQ, per germline (reference sequence). The DNA of the CDR3 is TGTGCCAGCAGCTTACAGGGTTTTTACTCACCCCTCCACTTT. Translated, it gives CASSLQGFYSPLHF.